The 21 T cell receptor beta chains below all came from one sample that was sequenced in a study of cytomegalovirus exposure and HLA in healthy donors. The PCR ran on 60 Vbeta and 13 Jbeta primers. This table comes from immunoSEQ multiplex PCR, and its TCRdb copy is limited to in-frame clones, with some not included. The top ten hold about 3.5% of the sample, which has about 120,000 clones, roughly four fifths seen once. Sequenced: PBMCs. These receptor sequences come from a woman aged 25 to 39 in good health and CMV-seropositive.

This CDR3 is CAISSTGTQNTGELFF. CDR3 DNA sequence: TGTGCCATCAGTTCCACCGGGACACAGAACACCGGGGAGCTGTTTTTT. The rearrangement joins TRBV10-3 to TRBJ2-2, with D maybe TRBD1 (6 bases). Germline assignment: CDR1 ENHRY and CDR2 SYGVKD. The V and J ends lost 5 bases and 1 base respectively, with 14 bases between them. CDR3 length: 16 amino acids.

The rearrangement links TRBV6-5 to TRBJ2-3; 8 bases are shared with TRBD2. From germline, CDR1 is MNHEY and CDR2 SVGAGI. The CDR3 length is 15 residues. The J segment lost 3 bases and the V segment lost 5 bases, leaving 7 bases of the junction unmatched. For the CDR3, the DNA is TGTGCCAGCAGTCCCCCCGGGGGGGCAACAGATACGCAGTATTTT. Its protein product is CASSPPGGATDTQYF.

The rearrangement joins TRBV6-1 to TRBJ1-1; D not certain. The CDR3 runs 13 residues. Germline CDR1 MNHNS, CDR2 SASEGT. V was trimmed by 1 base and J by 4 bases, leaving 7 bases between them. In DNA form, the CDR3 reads TGTGCCAGCAGTGAAGTAACACCCACTGAAGCTTTCTTT. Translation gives CASSEVTPTEAFF.

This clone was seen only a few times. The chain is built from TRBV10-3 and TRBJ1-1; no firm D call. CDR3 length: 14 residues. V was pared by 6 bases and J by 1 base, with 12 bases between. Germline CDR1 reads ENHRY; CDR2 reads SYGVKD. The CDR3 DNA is TGTGCCATCAGGGCCGGAGGAACGAACACTGAAGCTTTCTTT. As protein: CAIRAGGTNTEAFF.

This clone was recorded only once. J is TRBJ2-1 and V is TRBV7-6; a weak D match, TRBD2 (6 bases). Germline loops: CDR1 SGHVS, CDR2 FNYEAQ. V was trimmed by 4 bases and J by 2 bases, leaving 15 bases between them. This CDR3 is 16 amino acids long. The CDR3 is CASSSRAGPPYNEQFF. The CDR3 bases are TGTGCCAGCAGCTCCCGAGCGGGTCCTCCCTACAATGAGCAGTTCTTC. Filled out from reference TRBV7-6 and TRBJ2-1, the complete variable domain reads GAGVSQSPRYKVTKRGQDVALRCDPISGHVSLYWYRQALGQGPEFLTYFNYEAQQDKSGLPNDRFSAERPEGSISTLTIQRTEQRDSAMYRCASSSRAGPPYNEQFFGPGTRLTVL.

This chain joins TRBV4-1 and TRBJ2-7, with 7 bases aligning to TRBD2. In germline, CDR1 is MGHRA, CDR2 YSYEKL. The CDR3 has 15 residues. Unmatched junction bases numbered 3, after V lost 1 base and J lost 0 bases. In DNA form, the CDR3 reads TGCGCCAGCAGCCAAGGAACGGGGGGCTCCTACGAGCAGTACTTC. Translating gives CASSQGTGGSYEQYF.

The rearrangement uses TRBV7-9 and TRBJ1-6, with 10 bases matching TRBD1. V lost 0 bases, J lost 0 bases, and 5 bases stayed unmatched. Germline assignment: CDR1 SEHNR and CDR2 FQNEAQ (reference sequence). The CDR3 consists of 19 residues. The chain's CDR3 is CASSLARGQGISYNSPLHF. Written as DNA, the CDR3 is TGTGCCAGCAGCTTAGCACGGGGACAGGGGATCTCCTATAATTCACCCCTCCACTTT.

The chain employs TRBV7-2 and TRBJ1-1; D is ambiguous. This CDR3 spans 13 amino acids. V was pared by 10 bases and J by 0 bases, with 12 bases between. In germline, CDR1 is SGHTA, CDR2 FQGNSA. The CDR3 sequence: CATSVSMNTEAFF. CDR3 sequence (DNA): TGTGCCACCTCAGTTTCGATGAACACTGAAGCTTTCTTT. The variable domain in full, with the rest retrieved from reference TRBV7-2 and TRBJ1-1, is GAGVSQSPSNKVTEKGKDVELRCDPISGHTALYWYRQSLGQGLEFLIYFQGNSAPDKSGLPSDRFSAERTGGSVSTLTIQRTQQEDSAVYLCATSVSMNTEAFFGQGTRLTVV.

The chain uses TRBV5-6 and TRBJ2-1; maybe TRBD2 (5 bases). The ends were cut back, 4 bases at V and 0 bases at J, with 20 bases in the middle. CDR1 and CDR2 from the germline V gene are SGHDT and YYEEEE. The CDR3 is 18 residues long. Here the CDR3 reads CASSMWVWRQSSYNEQFF. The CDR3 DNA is TGTGCCAGCAGCATGTGGGTTTGGAGGCAGAGCTCCTACAATGAGCAGTTCTTC.

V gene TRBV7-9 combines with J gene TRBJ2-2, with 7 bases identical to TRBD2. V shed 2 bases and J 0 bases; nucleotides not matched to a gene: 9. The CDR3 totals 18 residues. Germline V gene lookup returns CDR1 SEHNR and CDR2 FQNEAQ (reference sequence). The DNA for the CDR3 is TGTGCCAGCAGCTTAAAACGTAGGCGGGGGACGAACACCGGGGAGCTGTTTTTT. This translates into CASSLKRRRGTNTGELFF.

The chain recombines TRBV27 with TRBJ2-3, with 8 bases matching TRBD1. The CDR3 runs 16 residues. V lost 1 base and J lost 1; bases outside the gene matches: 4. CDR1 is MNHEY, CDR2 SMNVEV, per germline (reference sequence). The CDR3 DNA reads TGTGCCAGCAGTTTATTGTACAGGGGGGGCACAGATACGCAGTATTTT. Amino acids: CASSLLYRGGTDTQYF.

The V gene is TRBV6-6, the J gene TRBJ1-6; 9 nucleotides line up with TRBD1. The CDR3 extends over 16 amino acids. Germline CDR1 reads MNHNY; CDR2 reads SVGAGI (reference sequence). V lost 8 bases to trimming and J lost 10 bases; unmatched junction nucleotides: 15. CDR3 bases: TGTGCCAGCCGGGACAGGGCGGACGCGGGTGGGTCACCCCTCCACTTT. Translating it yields CASRDRADAGGSPLHF.

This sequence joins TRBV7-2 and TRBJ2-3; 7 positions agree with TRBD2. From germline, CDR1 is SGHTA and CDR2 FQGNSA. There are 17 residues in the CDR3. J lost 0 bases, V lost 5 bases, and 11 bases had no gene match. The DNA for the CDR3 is TGTGCCAGCAGCCCCCACGGGCTAGCGGATAGCACAGATACGCAGTATTTT. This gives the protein CASSPHGLADSTDTQYF. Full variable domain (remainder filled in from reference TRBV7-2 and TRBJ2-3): GAGVSQSPSNKVTEKGKDVELRCDPISGHTALYWYRQSLGQGLEFLIYFQGNSAPDKSGLPSDRFSAERTGGSVSTLTIQRTQQEDSAVYLCASSPHGLADSTDTQYFGPGTRLTVL.

CDR3 amino acids: CASSRDRGNYGYTF. In DNA form, the CDR3 reads TGTGCCAGCAGTCGGGACAGGGGGAACTATGGCTACACCTTC. The genes are TRBV5-4 and TRBJ1-2; 11 positions match TRBD1. This CDR3 region has 14 residues. V lost 5 bases to trimming and J lost 2 bases; unmatched junction nucleotides: 2. Germline loops: CDR1 SGHNT, CDR2 YYREEE (reference sequence).

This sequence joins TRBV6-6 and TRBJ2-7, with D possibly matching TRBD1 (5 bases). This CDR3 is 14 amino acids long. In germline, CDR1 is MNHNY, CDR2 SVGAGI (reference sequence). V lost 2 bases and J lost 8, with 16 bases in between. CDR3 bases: TGTGCCAGCAGTTACCGCGGCTCCGACAGTAAGCAGTACTTC. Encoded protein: CASSYRGSDSKQYF.

The CDR3 loop reads CASSLPGQGEMNTEAFF. In nucleotides, the CDR3 is TGCGCCAGCAGCTTGCCGGGACAGGGCGAAATGAACACTGAAGCTTTCTTT. The chain employs TRBV5-1 and TRBJ1-1; 9 bases are a match to TRBD1. The germline gives CDR1 SGHRS, CDR2 YFSETQ. This CDR3 comprises 17 residues. Trimming at V came to 1 base and at J to 0 bases, leaving 7 bases not matched to a gene.

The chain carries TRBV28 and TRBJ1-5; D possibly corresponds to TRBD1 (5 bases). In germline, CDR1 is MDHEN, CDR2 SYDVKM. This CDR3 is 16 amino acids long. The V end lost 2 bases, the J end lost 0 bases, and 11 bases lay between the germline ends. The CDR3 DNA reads TGTGCCAGCAGTTTAGCCAGGGTGGGTAGCAATCAGCCCCAGCATTTT. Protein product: CASSLARVGSNQPQHF.

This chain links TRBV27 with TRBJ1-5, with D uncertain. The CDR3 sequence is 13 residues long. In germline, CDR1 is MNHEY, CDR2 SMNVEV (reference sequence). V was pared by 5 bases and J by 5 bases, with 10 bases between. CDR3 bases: TGTGCCAGCAGTGAAACGAGGTATCAGCCCCAGCATTTT. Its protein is CASSETRYQPQHF.

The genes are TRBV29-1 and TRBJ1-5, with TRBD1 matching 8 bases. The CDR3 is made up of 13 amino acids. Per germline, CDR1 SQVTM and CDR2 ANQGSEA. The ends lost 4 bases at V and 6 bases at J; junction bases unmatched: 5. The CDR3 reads CSVGQGATQPQHF. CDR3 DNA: TGCAGCGTTGGGCAGGGGGCAACTCAGCCCCAGCATTTT.

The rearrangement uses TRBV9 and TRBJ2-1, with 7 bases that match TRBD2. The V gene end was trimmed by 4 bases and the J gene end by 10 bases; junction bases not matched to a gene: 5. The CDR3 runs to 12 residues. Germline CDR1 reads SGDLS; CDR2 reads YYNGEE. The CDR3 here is CASSLSGLEQFF. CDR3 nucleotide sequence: TGTGCCAGCAGCCTTAGCGGGTTGGAGCAGTTCTTC.

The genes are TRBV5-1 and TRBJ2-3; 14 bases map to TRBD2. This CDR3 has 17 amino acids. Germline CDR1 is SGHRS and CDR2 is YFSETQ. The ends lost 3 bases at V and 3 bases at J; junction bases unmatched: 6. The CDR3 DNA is TGCGCCAGCAGCTCTGGGACTAGCGGGGGCCTGACAGATACGCAGTATTTT. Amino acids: CASSSGTSGGLTDTQYF.